These T cell receptor beta chains were read from a single sample in a study of blood T cell repertoires in COVID-19. Some clones are missing from TCRdb's copy, which holds only in-frame ones; the method was immunoSEQ multiplex PCR. The repertoire consists of 140,000 or so clones, with about 88% occurring once and the leading ten covering 2.6%. Sequencing was done on a sample of peripheral blood. The receptors originated from a human donor with acute or convalescent COVID-19. The donor label of this sample is uncertain. The CDR3 runs from the conserved cysteine through the conserved F or W. D genes are given only for firm matches. The listing skips clone size in some rows; elsewhere it reads once, few, many or a size class.

J: TRBJ2-2; size: NA; V: TRBV5-4; D: TRBD2; CDR3: CASRKTSGRPGTGELFF; DNA: TGTGCCAGCAGGAAGACTAGCGGGCGGCCGGGGACCGGGGAGCTGTTTTTT
J: TRBJ1-3; size: NA; V: TRBV6-2/TRBV6-3; D: NA; CDR3: CASSYSPSGGGNTIYF; DNA: TGTGCCAGCAGTTACTCCCCTTCAGGAGGGGGAAACACCATATATTTT
J: TRBJ2-3; size: NA; V: TRBV5-1; D: TRBD2; CDR3: CASSELAGDTDTQYF; DNA: TGCGCCAGCAGCGAACTAGCGGGGGACACAGATACGCAGTATTTT
J: TRBJ2-1; size: NA; V: TRBV6-5; D: TRBD2; CDR3: CASKGLAGYNEQLF; DNA: TGTGCCAGCAAAGGACTAGCGGGTTACAATGAGCAGCTCTTC
J: TRBJ2-3; size: NA; V: TRBV5-6; D: TRBD1; CDR3: CASSLGDSYTDTQYF; DNA: TGTGCCAGCAGCTTGGGGGACAGCTACACAGATACGCAGTATTTT
J: TRBJ1-1; size: NA; V: TRBV29-1; D: TRBD1; CDR3: CSAQRDSTEAFF; DNA: TGCAGCGCTCAAAGGGACAGTACTGAAGCTTTCTTT
J: TRBJ1-1; size: many; V: TRBV18; D: NA; CDR3: CASSVGGAGTEAFF; DNA: TGTGCCAGCTCCGTAGGTGGGGCCGGCACTGAAGCTTTCTTT
J: TRBJ1-6; size: NA; V: TRBV9; D: NA; CDR3: CASSVEPGSYNSPLHF; DNA: TGTGCCAGCAGCGTAGAGCCGGGTTCCTATAATTCACCCCTCCACTTT
J: TRBJ1-5; size: NA; V: TRBV12-3/TRBV12-4; D: NA; CDR3: CASSPYSNQPQHF; DNA: TGTGCCAGCAGCCCTTATAGCAATCAGCCCCAGCATTTT
J: TRBJ2-7; size: few; V: TRBV2; D: NA; CDR3: CASRQQGYEQYF; DNA: TGTGCCAGCAGACAACAGGGCTACGAGCAGTACTTC
J: TRBJ2-3; size: NA; V: TRBV6-2/TRBV6-3; D: NA; CDR3: CASSLDRSPSTDTQYF; DNA: TGTGCCAGCAGTCTCGACAGGAGTCCGAGCACAGATACGCAGTATTTT
J: TRBJ1-5; size: NA; V: TRBV21-1; D: NA; CDR3: CASSRQMGNQPQHF; DNA: TGTGCCAGCAGCAGACAGATGGGCAATCAGCCCCAGCATTTT
J: TRBJ1-2; size: NA; V: TRBV9; D: NA; CDR3: CASSETGGMNYGYTF; DNA: TGTGCCAGCAGCGAGACAGGAGGTATGAACTATGGCTACACCTTC
J: TRBJ1-1; size: NA; V: TRBV19; D: NA; CDR3: CASSPPNTEAFF; DNA: TGTGCCAGTAGCCCTCCCAACACTGAAGCTTTCTTT
J: TRBJ1-5; size: NA; V: TRBV4-1; D: TRBD1; CDR3: CASSQPTGDRDRQPQHF; DNA: TGCGCCAGCAGCCAACCGACGGGGGACAGGGACCGGCAGCCCCAGCATTTT
J: TRBJ1-2; size: NA; V: TRBV29-1; D: NA; CDR3: CSVASGIGYGYTF; DNA: TGCAGCGTTGCGAGCGGGATAGGCTATGGCTACACCTTC
J: TRBJ1-3; size: NA; V: TRBV19; D: NA; CDR3: CASSIADSGNTIYF; DNA: TGTGCCAGTAGTATTGCGGACTCTGGAAACACCATATATTTT
J: TRBJ1-5; size: NA; V: TRBV27; D: NA; CDR3: CASSLSVNQPQHF; DNA: TGTGCCAGCAGCCTCTCGGTCAATCAGCCCCAGCATTTT
J: TRBJ2-3; size: large; V: TRBV19; D: NA; CDR3: CASSIGTDTQYF; DNA: TGTGCCAGTAGTATAGGAACTGATACGCAGTATTTT
J: TRBJ2-3; size: NA; V: TRBV7-2; D: TRBD2; CDR3: CASSSREGGVLSTQYF; DNA: TGTGCCAGCAGCTCACGGGAGGGCGGGGTTCTTAGTACGCAGTATTTT
J: TRBJ1-2; size: NA; V: TRBV7-8; D: NA; CDR3: CASSLGGYYGYTF; DNA: TGTGCCAGCAGCTTAGGAGGGTACTATGGCTACACCTTC
J: TRBJ1-2; size: NA; V: TRBV6-6; D: NA; CDR3: CAASSQGDYGYTF; DNA: TGTGCCGCCTCCTCCCAGGGTGACTATGGCTACACCTTC
J: TRBJ2-5; size: NA; V: TRBV3-1/TRBV3-2; D: TRBD1; CDR3: CASSRRDSKETQYF; DNA: TGTGCCAGCAGCCGACGGGACAGCAAAGAGACCCAGTACTTC
J: TRBJ1-3; size: NA; V: TRBV10-3; D: NA; CDR3: CAISDSLYSGNTIYF; DNA: TGTGCCATCAGTGATAGTCTCTACTCTGGAAACACCATATATTTT
J: TRBJ1-4; size: NA; V: TRBV27; D: NA; CDR3: CASSVPGEGEKLFF; DNA: TGTGCCAGCAGTGTCCCAGGGGAGGGTGAAAAACTGTTTTTT
J: TRBJ2-3; size: NA; V: TRBV19; D: NA; CDR3: CASSIGRGGSTDTQYF; DNA: TGTGCCAGTAGTATAGGGCGCGGAGGTTCCACAGATACGCAGTATTTT
J: TRBJ1-4; size: NA; V: TRBV5-8; D: NA; CDR3: CASSLVRGVTNEKLFF; DNA: TGTGCCAGCAGCTTGGTCCGGGGAGTGACTAATGAAAAACTGTTTTTT
J: TRBJ2-1; size: NA; V: TRBV2; D: NA; CDR3: CASSVGSGEQFF; DNA: TGTGCCAGCAGTGTAGGGAGCGGGGAGCAGTTCTTC
J: TRBJ2-2; size: once; V: TRBV4-3; D: NA; CDR3: CASSPRATNTGELFF; DNA: TGCGCCAGCAGCCCGAGGGCTACGAACACCGGGGAGCTGTTTTTT
J: TRBJ1-4; size: NA; V: TRBV3-1/TRBV3-2; D: TRBD1; CDR3: CASSQATGDVGEKLFF; DNA: TGTGCCAGCAGCCAAGCGACAGGGGACGTGGGTGAAAAACTGTTTTTT
J: TRBJ1-5; size: NA; V: TRBV30; D: TRBD1; CDR3: CAWSRSGGQPQHF; DNA: TGTGCCTGGAGTAGGTCAGGGGGTCAGCCCCAGCATTTT
J: TRBJ2-7; size: NA; V: TRBV11-2; D: NA; CDR3: CASSPHAQVSYEQYF; DNA: TGTGCCAGCAGCCCCCATGCTCAGGTATCCTACGAGCAGTACTTC
J: TRBJ2-5; size: NA; V: TRBV3-1/TRBV3-2; D: TRBD2; CDR3: CASRPPDGSGGQETQYF; DNA: TGTGCCAGCCGCCCTCCGGACGGTAGCGGGGGGCAGGAGACCCAGTACTTC
J: TRBJ1-3; size: once; V: TRBV19; D: NA; CDR3: CASSILVSGSAGNTIYF; DNA: TGTGCCAGTAGTATTCTCGTGTCGGGTTCCGCTGGAAACACCATATATTTT
J: TRBJ1-2; size: NA; V: TRBV7-9; D: TRBD1; CDR3: CASSLTSAGGHYGYTF; DNA: TGTGCCAGCAGCTTAACGTCCGCAGGGGGCCACTATGGCTACACCTTC
J: TRBJ2-3; size: NA; V: TRBV5-1; D: NA; CDR3: CASPCCSPRSTDTQYF; DNA: TGCGCCAGCCCGTGCTGCAGTCCCCGTAGCACAGATACGCAGTATTTT
J: TRBJ2-3; size: NA; V: TRBV7-6; D: NA; CDR3: CASSRAGGTDTQYF; DNA: TGTGCCAGCAGCCGCGCAGGGGGCACAGATACGCAGTATTTT
J: TRBJ1-1; size: few; V: TRBV27; D: NA; CDR3: CASSLIGGGNKAFF; DNA: TGTGCCAGCAGTTTAATAGGGGGGGGCAACAAAGCTTTCTTT
J: TRBJ2-2; size: few; V: TRBV19; D: TRBD1; CDR3: CASGSTGFQPGELFF; DNA: TGTGCCAGCGGCTCGACAGGGTTTCAGCCCGGGGAGCTGTTTTTT
J: TRBJ1-5; size: NA; V: TRBV6-5; D: TRBD1; CDR3: CASSYNRGGPQHF; DNA: TGTGCCAGCAGTTACAACAGGGGAGGTCCCCAGCATTTT
J: TRBJ1-1; size: NA; V: TRBV5-1; D: NA; CDR3: CASSLGLADEAFF; DNA: TGCGCCAGCAGCTTGGGACTCGCTGATGAAGCTTTCTTT
J: TRBJ1-5; size: NA; V: TRBV30; D: NA; CDR3: CAWSVDNRVKPQHF; DNA: TGTGCCTGGAGTGTAGATAACAGGGTGAAGCCCCAGCATTTT
J: TRBJ2-1; size: NA; V: TRBV4-1; D: NA; CDR3: CASSQAAQGFSYNEQFF; DNA: TGCGCCAGCAGCCAAGCAGCCCAGGGGTTCTCCTACAATGAGCAGTTCTTC
J: TRBJ2-3; size: NA; V: TRBV4-1; D: NA; CDR3: CASSRPPREVTDTQYF; DNA: TGCGCCAGCAGCCGCCCTCCCCGGGAAGTCACAGATACGCAGTATTTT
J: TRBJ1-1; size: NA; V: TRBV7-9; D: NA; CDR3: CASSLASDTEAFF; DNA: TGTGCCAGCAGCTTAGCGTCAGACACTGAAGCTTTCTTT
J: TRBJ1-1; size: NA; V: TRBV6-5; D: NA; CDR3: CASRRRENTEAFF; DNA: TGTGCCAGCAGGAGACGGGAGAACACTGAAGCTTTCTTT
J: TRBJ1-1; size: NA; V: TRBV7-2; D: NA; CDR3: CASSFQQENTEAFF; DNA: TGTGCCAGCAGCTTCCAACAGGAAAACACTGAAGCTTTCTTT
J: TRBJ2-5; size: NA; V: TRBV27; D: NA; CDR3: CASMSAGAIQETQYF; DNA: TGTGCCAGCATGTCCGCGGGCGCGATACAAGAGACCCAGTACTTC
J: TRBJ1-1; size: NA; V: TRBV5-1; D: NA; CDR3: CASSFSQGTGNTEAFF; DNA: TGCGCCAGCAGCTTTTCCCAGGGAACGGGGAACACTGAAGCTTTCTTT